The present TCR beta chain was sequenced within a study of T cells in localized non-small cell lung cancer. As to this clone: Its antigen remains unidentified.

General study points: There was higher T cell clonality in uninvolved adjacent lung than in tumor, and it was highest there. The study sequenced only one region of the tumor. As a result, intratumor heterogeneity could not be excluded and remains possible. The appearance of a median approximately 55 of the top 100 tumor clones was seen in adjacent lung.

TCRdb's table, derived via immunoSEQ multiplex PCR, lists solely in-frame clones and lacks some. The table shows tens of thousands of clones, with roughly 80% occurring only once. The TCR comes from a man between 40 and 69 years old with stage II lung adenocarcinoma. Sample: PBMCs, taken before any cancer treatment.

CDR3 region: CASSSRQGADTQYF. The CDR3 nucleotides are TGTGCCAGCAGCTCCCGACAGGGCGCAGATACGCAGTATTTT. The chain recombines TRBV7-3 with TRBJ2-3, with 7 bases lining up with TRBD1. The CDR3 has 14 residues. In germline, CDR1 is SGHTA, CDR2 FQGTGA. With 4 bases clipped from V and 4 bases from J, the junction kept 5 bases outside the gene matches.